This T cell receptor beta chain was recorded in a study of control samples from healthy donors and cancer patients (dated by TCRdb to the early 2020s). With respect to this clone: Its cognate antigen has yet to be identified. Base-call qualities are not available, and no considerably larger clone is one nucleotide away.

Counted from cysteine to phenylalanine, this CDR3 has 13 amino acids. The read is trimmed to its CDR3 DNA, 39 bases read in frame from base 1. The germline V gene yields MNHEY for CDR1 and SVGAGI for CDR2. V is shortened by 4 bases, J by 6 bases, and the region joining them spans 10 bases. Libraries came from the immunoSEQ multiplex PCR assay. TCRdb's version of the immuneACCESS table is confined to in-frame rearrangements and falls short of the full clone set. An unresolved V gene accounts for under half of the shortfall where checked; the remainder is of unknown origin. A total of more than 95,000 clones appear in this sample, nearly 95% of them only once. The ten biggest clones cover 2.6% of the sample.

This receptor was taken from a young man in good health. Sequencing was carried out using blood. This sequence uses TRBV6-5 and TRBJ2-4; the D segment cannot be called with confidence. CDR3 sequence: CASSFPTVNIQYF. The nucleotides are TGTGCCAGCAGTTTTCCGACGGTAAACATTCAGTACTTC.